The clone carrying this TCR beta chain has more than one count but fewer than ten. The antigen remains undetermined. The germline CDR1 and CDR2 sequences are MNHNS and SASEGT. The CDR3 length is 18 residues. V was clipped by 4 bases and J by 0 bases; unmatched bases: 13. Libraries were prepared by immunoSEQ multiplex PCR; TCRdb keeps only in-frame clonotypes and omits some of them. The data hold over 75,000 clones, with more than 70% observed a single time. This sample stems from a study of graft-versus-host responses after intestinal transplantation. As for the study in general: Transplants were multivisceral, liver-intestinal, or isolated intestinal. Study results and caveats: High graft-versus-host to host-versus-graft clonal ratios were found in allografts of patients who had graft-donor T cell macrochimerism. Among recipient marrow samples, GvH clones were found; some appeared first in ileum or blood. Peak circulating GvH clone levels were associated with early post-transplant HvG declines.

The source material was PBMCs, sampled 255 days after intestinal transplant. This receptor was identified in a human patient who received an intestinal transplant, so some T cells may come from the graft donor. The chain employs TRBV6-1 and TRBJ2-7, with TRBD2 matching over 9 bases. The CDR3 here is CASSGLGGGGLNSYEQYF. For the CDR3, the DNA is TGTGCCAGCAGTGGCCTAGGCGGGGGGGGCCTTAACTCCTACGAGCAGTACTTC.